A selection of T cell receptor beta chains follows, all from one sample in a study of blood T cell repertoires in COVID-19. TCRdb keeps only in-frame clones here, not all; method: immunoSEQ multiplex PCR. The data contain under 200,000 clones, around 81% of them singletons. Sample: peripheral blood. The source of these receptors is a man in his sixties or seventies who had recovered from COVID-19. Both conserved end residues are part of each CDR3. Part of the rows lack a size; the others show once, few, many or a class for expanded clones.

abundance	v_gene	j_gene	CDR3aa
NA	TRBV7-9	TRBJ1-4	CASRAVISTNEKLFF
NA	TRBV4-1	TRBJ2-6	CASTGVTSGANVLTF
NA	TRBV6-5	TRBJ1-1	CASSPTVNTEAFF
NA	TRBV14	TRBJ1-4	CASSLAFGDRVNEKLFF
once	TRBV5-1	TRBJ2-5	CASSLDQETQYF
NA	TRBV12-3/TRBV12-4	TRBJ1-5	CAIADRAYQPQHF
NA	TRBV24-1	TRBJ2-3	CATSDPGTGTDTQYF
NA	TRBV2	TRBJ1-2	CASSEDSRGYGYTF
NA	TRBV4-1	TRBJ1-5	CASSHHLSSRDRGQPQHF
NA	TRBV15	TRBJ2-7	CATSTRTGAEQYF
once	TRBV27	TRBJ1-5	CASSLANNQPQHF
NA	TRBV3-1/TRBV3-2	TRBJ2-1	CASSQGEREPYNEQFF
NA	TRBV5-1	TRBJ2-2	CASSFPSGSSGELFF
NA	TRBV7-3	TRBJ2-3	CASSFYHNTRGQADTQYF
NA	TRBV28	TRBJ1-6	CATKQGTGRNSPLHF
once	TRBV15	TRBJ2-2	CATSRDRTGELFF
NA	TRBV30	TRBJ1-6	CAWSLGGSSYNSPLHF
NA	TRBV2	TRBJ2-3	CASSEGEWEGRGDTQYF
once	TRBV28	TRBJ1-2	CASSADLDGGDGYTF
NA	TRBV28	TRBJ1-1	CASRQRQGVTEAFF
NA	TRBV11-2	TRBJ1-6	CASSLGGTGPYNSPLHF
NA	TRBV19	TRBJ2-4	CASSIRGRENIQYF
NA	TRBV2	TRBJ1-4	CASRRFWDTNEKLFF
NA	TRBV7-9	TRBJ2-1	CASSNTAGEFHNEQFF
NA	TRBV27	TRBJ2-3	CASSFLPGTDTQYF
NA	TRBV3-1/TRBV3-2	TRBJ2-7	CASSPFLRGSSEQYF
once	TRBV5-1	TRBJ1-1	CASSFRTRDTEAFF
NA	TRBV6-5	TRBJ1-2	CASRNPTGTNYGYTF
NA	TRBV5-6	TRBJ2-2	CASSLGLAEADTGELFF
NA	TRBV6-5	TRBJ1-2	CASRPQWETGYTF
NA	TRBV7-2	TRBJ1-6	CASSFAGTGENNSPLHF
few	TRBV7-9	TRBJ1-1	CASSPHAAGTEAFF
NA	TRBV12-3/TRBV12-4	TRBJ2-7	CASRLGTGHEQYF
NA	TRBV10-2	TRBJ1-1	CASSESTENTEAFF
few	TRBV10-3	TRBJ1-2	CAITRTDTYGYTF
NA	TRBV11-2	TRBJ2-1	CASSFTPAKREKSNEQFF
NA	TRBV30	TRBJ2-1	CAWSRDRNEQFF
NA	TRBV6-5	TRBJ1-3	CASSYMTGGSGNTIYF
NA	TRBV7-3	TRBJ2-7	CASSSQLAGVGEQYF
once	TRBV5-1	TRBJ1-1	CASRTGFGTEAFF
NA	TRBV5-6	TRBJ2-5	CASSQGLAGQETQYF
NA	TRBV29-1	TRBJ2-7	CSVWDRGQEQYF
NA	TRBV10-1	TRBJ2-3	CASSTSESTDTQYF
NA	TRBV2	TRBJ2-4	CASGPRGAGDIQYF
NA	TRBV7-9	TRBJ1-2	CASSRGGASGYTF
many	TRBV5-1	TRBJ2-7	CASSLVPLSETNSYEQYF
NA	TRBV7-9	TRBJ2-7	CASSLVSSNEQYF
NA	TRBV5-1	TRBJ1-2	CASSLGGELGGEGYTF
NA	TRBV6-5	TRBJ1-1	CASSYGGVYENTEAFF
NA	TRBV7-2	TRBJ2-3	CASSFNGRNADTQYF
once	TRBV11-2	TRBJ2-1	CASSLWDGGGYNEQFF